This TCR beta chain was found in a study of cytomegalovirus exposure and HLA in healthy donors. Profiling relied on immunoSEQ multiplex PCR, and the TCRdb table lists in-frame clones only, not all of them. The table records approximately 180,000 clones, roughly 89% of them present only once. Germline loops: CDR1 KGHSH, CDR2 LQKENI. Trimming cost V 4 bases and J 2 bases; bases outside gene matches: 0. The CDR3 is 13 residues long. The chain joins TRBV18 to TRBJ1-2; TRBD1 agrees at 8 bases. Material for sequencing was PBMCs. The origin of this receptor is a woman in her twenties or thirties in good health and CMV-seronegative. This CDR3 reads CASSRQGNYGYTF. The DNA for the CDR3 is TGTGCCAGCTCACGACAGGGGAACTATGGCTACACCTTC.